Included here is one T cell receptor beta chain sequence, with context. Its antigen is still unknown. Indicated time point: newly diagnosed, previously untreated cHL patient sample. Using magnetic negative selection, the CD4+ T cells were separated out of thawed PBMCs. Acting as the comparison were PBMCs from newly diagnosed, untreated classical Hodgkin lymphoma. Produced via immunoSEQ multiplex PCR; TCRdb's table is partial and in-frame only. The sample gives around 30,000 clones, 89% of which show up once; roughly 0.35% is in the top ten. In germline, CDR1 is SGHRS, CDR2 YFSETQ. V lost 4 bases and J 4 bases, leaving 10 bases between the germline ends. The CDR3 is made up of 13 amino acids. The data originate from a study of PD-1 blockade in classical Hodgkin lymphoma. Overall study findings and caveats: Newly diagnosed patients reportedly had lower baseline TCR diversity than healthy donors. Sources of repertoire differences remain undefined, possibly disease activity or prior therapy.

The chain links TRBV5-1 to TRBJ2-3; D not resolved. This sequence was found in a human donor with classical Hodgkin lymphoma. The specimen sequenced was CD4+ T cells from blood. The CDR3 spells CASSKESADTQYF. In DNA, the CDR3 is TGCGCCAGCAGCAAAGAGAGTGCAGATACGCAGTATTTT.